The T cell receptor beta chain under discussion was sequenced for a study of naive and memory T cell subsets. This CDR3 is 13 amino acids long. From the second PCR step, alpha and beta chains were amplified apart. Sorting gates: effector memory CD45RA-CD27-, EMRA CD45RA+CD27-. Comments on this clonotype: This may come from a read error, since a much larger clone is one base off.

The beta constant-region primer was an equimolar mix of two oligonucleotides covering TRBC1 and TRBC2. TCRdb analysed the UMI-ligation and nested PCR reads with MiXCR anew, one entry per CDR3 protein. Among tens of thousands of distinct CDR3 sequences listed, less than 15% were seen once. This TCR derives from a human donor in good health. Sequenced: effector memory CD4+ T cells from blood. As for subset: effector memory, CD45RA- CD27-. The chain joins TRBV5-3 to TRBJ2-3, with D maybe TRBD2 (6 bases). TRBV5-3 is filed as an ORF, its function uncertain. Here the CDR3 reads CARSFRRADTQCF. CDR3 bases: TGTGCCAGAAGCTTCAGGAGGGCAGATACGCAGTGTTTT.